Listed below are T cell receptor beta chains from one sample, sequenced in a study of blood T cell repertoires in COVID-19. Assay: immunoSEQ multiplex PCR; the TCRdb copy retains only in-frame clones and omits some. The sample carries approximately 15,000 clones, about 80% recorded once. Sequenced material: peripheral blood. These receptors came from a human donor in a cohort sampled during active COVID-19. Each CDR3 is given with its conserved first and last residue. D genes are given only for firm matches. The listing skips clone size in some rows; elsewhere it reads once, few, many or a size class.

J gene: TRBJ2-7; clone size: -; D gene: TRBD1; V gene: TRBV24-1; CDR3 protein: CATSDPLKTGRGEQYF; CDR3 DNA: TGTGCCACCAGTGATCCCCTCAAGACAGGGAGAGGAGAGCAGTACTTC
J gene: TRBJ2-7; clone size: -; D gene: -; V gene: TRBV5-1; CDR3 protein: CASSLEQGKFYEQYF; CDR3 DNA: TGCGCCAGCAGCTTGGAACAGGGAAAGTTCTACGAGCAGTACTTC
J gene: TRBJ1-1; clone size: -; D gene: -; V gene: TRBV2; CDR3 protein: CAMHPGVWTEAFF; CDR3 DNA: TGTGCCATGCACCCAGGGGTTTGGACTGAAGCTTTCTTT
J gene: TRBJ2-2; clone size: -; D gene: -; V gene: TRBV24-1; CDR3 protein: CATSDLTGPLTGELFF; CDR3 DNA: TGTGCCACCAGTGATTTAACAGGGCCCCTCACCGGGGAGCTGTTTTTT
J gene: TRBJ2-5; clone size: -; D gene: -; V gene: TRBV11-2; CDR3 protein: CASSPRRGGETQYF; CDR3 DNA: TGTGCCAGCAGCCCTCGGAGGGGTGGAGAGACCCAGTACTTC
J gene: TRBJ2-7; clone size: -; D gene: TRBD1; V gene: TRBV27; CDR3 protein: CASSRGGGTGMGEQYF; CDR3 DNA: TGTGCCAGCAGCAGAGGGGGAGGGACAGGGATGGGCGAGCAGTACTTC
J gene: TRBJ1-2; clone size: few; D gene: -; V gene: TRBV27; CDR3 protein: CASSLSTGPTGGYTF; CDR3 DNA: TGTGCCAGCAGTTTGTCGACCGGCCCCACCGGGGGCTACACCTTC
J gene: TRBJ1-3; clone size: -; D gene: TRBD1; V gene: TRBV29-1; CDR3 protein: CSVETGGGFGNTIYF; CDR3 DNA: TGCAGCGTTGAGACAGGGGGCGGATTTGGAAACACCATATATTTT
J gene: TRBJ1-1; clone size: -; D gene: TRBD1; V gene: TRBV3-1/TRBV3-2; CDR3 protein: CASRGQGLNTEAFF; CDR3 DNA: TGTGCCAGCAGGGGACAGGGGCTGAACACTGAAGCTTTCTTT
J gene: TRBJ1-3; clone size: -; D gene: -; V gene: TRBV19; CDR3 protein: CASFTGPGNTIYF; CDR3 DNA: TGTGCCAGTTTTACAGGGCCCGGAAACACCATATATTTT
J gene: TRBJ1-5; clone size: -; D gene: TRBD1; V gene: TRBV19; CDR3 protein: CASSFRPTGGDQPQHF; CDR3 DNA: TGTGCCAGTAGTTTCAGACCAACAGGGGGCGATCAGCCCCAGCATTTT
J gene: TRBJ2-1; clone size: -; D gene: TRBD2; V gene: TRBV9; CDR3 protein: CASSVGSGRSNNEQFF; CDR3 DNA: TGTGCCAGCAGCGTAGGTAGCGGGAGGTCCAACAATGAGCAGTTCTTC
J gene: TRBJ2-2; clone size: few; D gene: -; V gene: TRBV27; CDR3 protein: CASSFTRRGTGELFF; CDR3 DNA: TGTGCCAGCAGCTTTACTAGACGGGGAACCGGGGAGCTGTTTTTT
J gene: TRBJ2-5; clone size: once; D gene: -; V gene: TRBV9; CDR3 protein: CASSASGLRRETQYF; CDR3 DNA: TGTGCCAGCAGCGCAAGCGGACTACGCAGAGAGACCCAGTACTTC
J gene: TRBJ2-7; clone size: -; D gene: TRBD2; V gene: TRBV5-4; CDR3 protein: CASSFSSGTYEQYF; CDR3 DNA: TGTGCCAGCAGCTTCAGTAGCGGGACCTACGAGCAGTACTTC
J gene: TRBJ2-1; clone size: -; D gene: TRBD2; V gene: TRBV7-3; CDR3 protein: CASSFGGGSIYNEQFF; CDR3 DNA: TGTGCCAGCAGCTTCGGGGGGGGGAGTATCTACAATGAGCAGTTCTTC
J gene: TRBJ2-7; clone size: -; D gene: -; V gene: TRBV5-1; CDR3 protein: CASSLYGDSYEQYF; CDR3 DNA: TGCGCCAGCAGCTTGTATGGAGACTCCTACGAGCAGTACTTC
J gene: TRBJ2-2; clone size: -; D gene: -; V gene: TRBV15; CDR3 protein: CATSRPGQTVAGELFF; CDR3 DNA: TGTGCCACCAGCCGCCCGGGACAAACGGTGGCCGGGGAGCTGTTTTTT
J gene: TRBJ2-1; clone size: -; D gene: TRBD2; V gene: TRBV29-1; CDR3 protein: CSVPGTRNYNEQFF; CDR3 DNA: TGCAGCGTCCCTGGGACTAGGAACTACAATGAGCAGTTCTTC
J gene: TRBJ1-4; clone size: -; D gene: TRBD1; V gene: TRBV7-2; CDR3 protein: CASSSTGQSNEKLFF; CDR3 DNA: TGTGCCAGCAGCTCAACGGGACAGAGTAATGAAAAACTGTTTTTT
J gene: TRBJ1-3; clone size: -; D gene: TRBD1; V gene: TRBV18; CDR3 protein: CASSLATGTGNTIYF; CDR3 DNA: TGTGCCAGCTCACTAGCGACAGGGACCGGAAACACCATATATTTT
J gene: TRBJ1-1; clone size: -; D gene: TRBD1; V gene: TRBV5-4; CDR3 protein: CASSVQGRRTEAFF; CDR3 DNA: TGTGCCAGCAGCGTACAGGGGCGCCGGACTGAAGCTTTCTTT
J gene: TRBJ2-7; clone size: once; D gene: TRBD1; V gene: TRBV3-1/TRBV3-2; CDR3 protein: CASTSTGTGRYEQYF; CDR3 DNA: TGTGCCAGCACTTCGACTGGGACAGGGCGATACGAGCAGTACTTC
J gene: TRBJ1-1; clone size: -; D gene: -; V gene: TRBV28; CDR3 protein: CASTGGGEAFF; CDR3 DNA: TGTGCCAGCACCGGCGGCGGTGAAGCTTTCTTT
J gene: TRBJ2-2; clone size: -; D gene: TRBD1; V gene: TRBV5-1; CDR3 protein: CASSSGQGRTGELFF; CDR3 DNA: TGCGCCAGCAGCTCCGGACAGGGACGCACCGGGGAGCTGTTTTTT
J gene: TRBJ1-1; clone size: few; D gene: -; V gene: TRBV3-1/TRBV3-2; CDR3 protein: CASSRGGNTEAFF; CDR3 DNA: TGTGCCAGCAGCCGCGGCGGGAACACTGAAGCTTTCTTT
J gene: TRBJ2-5; clone size: -; D gene: TRBD1; V gene: TRBV5-4; CDR3 protein: CASSARDRPETQYF; CDR3 DNA: TGTGCCAGCAGCGCCCGGGACAGGCCAGAGACCCAGTACTTC
J gene: TRBJ1-6; clone size: once; D gene: TRBD1; V gene: TRBV18; CDR3 protein: CASSPIQGRGSPLHF; CDR3 DNA: TGTGCCAGCTCACCTATACAGGGGAGAGGGTCACCCCTCCACTTT